This T cell receptor (beta chain) comes out of a study of blood T cell repertoires in COVID-19. Turning to the study itself: Material from acute and convalescent COVID-19 was sourced from the United States, Italy and Spain.

The CDR3 extends over 16 amino acids. Germline-derived CDR1 and CDR2 are DFQATT and SNEGSKA (reference sequence). The V gene lost 3 bases and the J gene lost 5 bases, with 22 bases spanning the gap. In the source study's methods: Estimated nucleated cell counts came from reference gene primer amplification. This table comes from immunoSEQ multiplex PCR, and its TCRdb copy is limited to in-frame clones, with some not included. V and J calls plus clone size are reproduced from that table; the DNA served to infer D and trimming. The repertoire has 250,000 to 400,000 clones, around 86% of them found once; the top ten carry 1%.

The specimen was peripheral blood. The clonotype was recovered from a man in his fifties or sixties with active or convalescent COVID-19. The chain is built from TRBV20-1 and TRBJ1-2, with D hard to call. The CDR3: CSASSGIGSGGYGYTF. CDR3 DNA sequence: TGCAGTGCTAGTTCTGGAATTGGTTCGGGCGGGTATGGCTACACCTTC.